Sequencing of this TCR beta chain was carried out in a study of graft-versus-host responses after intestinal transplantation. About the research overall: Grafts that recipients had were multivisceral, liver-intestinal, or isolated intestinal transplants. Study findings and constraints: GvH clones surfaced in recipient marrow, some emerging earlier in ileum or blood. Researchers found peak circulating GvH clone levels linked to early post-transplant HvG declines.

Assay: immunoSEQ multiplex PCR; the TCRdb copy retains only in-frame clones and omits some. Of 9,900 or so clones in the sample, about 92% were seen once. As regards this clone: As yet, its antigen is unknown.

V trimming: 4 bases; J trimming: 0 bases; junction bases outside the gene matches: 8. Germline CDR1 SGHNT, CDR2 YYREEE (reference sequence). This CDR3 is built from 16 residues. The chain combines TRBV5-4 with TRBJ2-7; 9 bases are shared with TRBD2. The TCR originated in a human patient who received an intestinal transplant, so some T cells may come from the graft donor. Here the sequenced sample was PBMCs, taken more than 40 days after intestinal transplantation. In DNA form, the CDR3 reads TGTGCCAGCAGCCCCAGCGGGGGGAAATACTCCTACGAGCAGTACTTC. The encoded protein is CASSPSGGKYSYEQYF.